This paragraph covers one T cell receptor (beta chain) sequence. What it binds is not known. Per the germline V gene, CDR1 is SGHTA and CDR2 is FQGNSA. The CDR3 runs to 15 residues. Germline trimming cut 2 bases from V and 8 bases from J; bases unmatched to any gene: 6. Using unique molecular identifiers, the investigators prepared the TCRbeta library. TCRdb passed the PCR reads through MiXCR, listing each CDR3 protein once. The sample lists around 800,000 distinct CDR3 sequences; roughly 15% were seen once. The data were obtained in a study of T-cell reconstitution after alpha-beta-depleted transplantation in children. Whole-study findings and limits: Newly made T cells mostly supplied T-cell counts and diversity one year after transplant. Day-60 TCRbeta diversity that was high in some patients was derived from surviving recipient T cells and thymic progenitors. About two months after transplant, alpha-beta T cells reportedly came from several hundred expanded graft clones.

The material was PBMCs, mostly from graft donor cells, obtained 360 days after TCRalphabeta/CD19-depleted stem cell transplant. The chain links TRBV7-2 to TRBJ2-1; TRBD2 matches 10 bases. The receptor's source is a male patient aged 10 to 17 who had a stem cell transplant for acute lymphoblastic leukemia, so the T cells may come from the graft donor. The CDR3 loop is CASSLMVAGGHEQFF. The CDR3, as DNA: TGTGCCAGCAGCTTAATGGTAGCGGGAGGCCATGAGCAGTTCTTC.